The entry below gives a single T cell receptor (beta chain) sequence along with its context. Which antigen it targets is not known. Base qualities are not recorded, but no much larger clone differs from it by a single base. This entry belongs to a study of cytomegalovirus exposure and HLA in healthy donors listed by TCRdb under 2017. A note on the overall study: According to an earlier analysis of 550 to 700 of the donors, about 179 million T cells yielded some 120 million unique TCR beta sequences and around 300 Gb of sequence data. Among the 398 genotyped donors, about 85% belonged to the genetic ancestry cluster associated with self-reported Caucasian donors. Across around 400 genotyped donors of the cohort, an average of approximately 240,000 unique TCR beta nucleotide sequences per donor were sequenced, and approximately 17% of those sequences were non-productive. All discovery cohort repertoires had been generated using a single sequencing platform. Besides the first cohort of roughly 640 subjects, a separate validation cohort made up of about 120 different subjects was used. In a later genetic analysis, genome-wide SNP genotypes for about three fifths of the roughly 670 donors were used, and that subset was treated as a discovery cohort. Roughly 300 gigabases of sequencing data and approximately 92 million unique TCR sequences made up an early release that covered several hundred HLA-typed donors. The study profiled the T cell repertoires of around 700 subjects by immunosequencing and related them to cytomegalovirus serostatus. Rather than using new phenotypic data, the later analysis identified candidate immune exposures from TCR beta sequences and from how often those sequences occurred across donors. Donor age, sex, ethnicity and CMV serostatus were collected together with the repertoire data. A later analysis re-analyzed previously published TCR beta repertoires from roughly 600 donors and added high-resolution HLA genotyping to study TCR occurrence patterns. Because of strong linkage in the cohort, roughly five DR-DQ haplotypes were treated as single units for association and clustering. The number of donors typed differed by locus, with about 629-630 for A, B, C, DRB1 and DQB1, more than 500 for DQA1, 606 for DPA1, and 472 for DPB1. The aim of the study was to test whether cataloging public T cell receptors could identify signatures of past pathogen exposure. To predict cytomegalovirus infection status, the study brought together high-throughput TCR immunosequencing, statistical association of individual TCRs with disease status, and machine learning. To decide whether each TCR beta V gene segment behaved as functional or pseudogenic, an earlier analysis of approximately 620 of the donors relied on high-throughput TCR beta sequencing. Both class I and class II loci were covered by HLA typing, at four-digit resolution.

Points the paper makes about the study in general: The 87-base-pair reads could not distinguish some IMGT-functional V segments, including TRBV6-2 and TRBV6-3, so those segments were excluded. The study gave a list of 150 to 200 TCR beta chains associated with cytomegalovirus. Compared with equally common non-associated chains, HLA-associated TCR beta chains in a later analysis were more clonally expanded and had lower generation probabilities. A further reported finding was that TCR beta sequences accurately predicted the HLA-A and HLA-B alleles for most subjects in the first cohort. According to a later analysis, TCR association rates differed among HLA loci, with DRB1 alleles showing the most associated TCRs and HLA-C alleles showing the fewest. When HLA alleles, especially DR and DQ, strongly co-occurred, TCR associations were difficult to assign to individual alleles. Broadly in line with IMGT annotations, most TCR beta V segments showed up in productive rearrangements about 90% or about 30% of the time in an earlier analysis of several hundred of the donors. Across donors, most TCR sequences were observed very rarely, whereas some public TCRs were present in many individuals. CMV serostatus was the only immune exposure information available for the cohort. Roughly uniform sequencing depth across donors was assumed in presence/absence analyses, although this assumption may not hold. A later genetic analysis reported fewer N-insertions in productive TCRs among donors in an Asian-associated ancestry cluster than the approximately 670-donor mean. In a later genetic analysis, a missense DCLRE1C variant was associated with V-gene and J-gene trimming of TCR beta chains, and the association was replicated in an independent cohort. Cytomegalovirus status was reported to be diagnosed by the classifier with high specificity and sensitivity in both the original and validation cohorts. According to a later analysis, most CMV-associated TCR beta chains appeared to be HLA-restricted, and the HLA associations seemed to be driven largely by CMV exposure. The earlier analysis of 587 of the donors excluded approximately 15 rarely observed V segments, including chromosome 9 orphons, because counts were too low. Linkage disequilibrium might explain the correlated functional status among segregating V segments, but an unknown experimental factor could not be ruled out. Only TCR beta chains were sequenced in this cohort, and the absence of alpha or paired-chain data limited detectable features. It was suggested by the authors that the approach could potentially be generalized to other disease states and immunological phenotypes. A later analysis reported that several top co-occurrence clusters appeared linked to parvovirus B19, influenza, CMV and Epstein-Barr virus. A later analysis associated 16,951 TCR beta sequences with specific HLA alleles at a false discovery rate of 0.05. Because some donors lacked HLA typing at each locus, the association tests relied only on the typed subset. A cluster of highly shared sequence variants was judged likely to represent a technical artifact of the sequencing pipeline. In vitro tests confirmed that a few of the cytomegalovirus-associated TCR beta chains recognize cytomegalovirus antigens.

Libraries were prepared through the immunoSEQ multiplex PCR assay. A mixture of 60 forward primers for TCR Vbeta segments and 13 reverse primers for TCR Jbeta segments was used in the multiplex PCR. A multiplex PCR assay on genomic DNA amplified the CDR3 region of rearranged TCR beta genes. Amplified TCR beta libraries were sequenced as 87-base-pair reads on the Illumina HiSeq System. As for the original processing: A later analysis counted 75 million to 100 million unique TCR beta chains across the 666 repertoires, and 10 million to 11 million of these chains were shared by at least two donors. A nearest-neighbor algorithm error-corrected the raw reads and collapsed the reads into unique sequences, merging closely related sequences to remove PCR and sequencing errors. To assign V, D and J gene segments, CDR3 sequences were aligned to IMGT reference sequences. For a sequence to be retained, at least a six-nucleotide match to both a V gene segment and a J gene segment was required. A rearrangement counted as productive if the CDR3 had no stop codons and remained in frame with V and J, and every other rearrangement counted as non-productive. Following IMGT convention, CDR3 was defined as the stretch from the second conserved V-encoded cysteine up to the conserved J-encoded phenylalanine. Sequences without an unambiguous match to a single V gene segment were excluded from the earlier analysis of a few hundred of the donors. In an earlier analysis of roughly 500 of the donors, V segments were called functional above 56.7% productive rearrangements and were called segregating when the between-donor standard deviation exceeded 5%. A statistical classification framework was developed to diagnose cytomegalovirus status using the catalog of TCR beta chain sequences. In a later analysis, TCR nucleotide sequences were compared against IMGT/GENE-DB human TR gene sequences so that V and J genes could be assigned. A later analysis assigned CDR3 sequences and most-parsimonious VDJ recombination scenarios with the TCRdist pipeline. In a later analysis, each TCR beta chain was defined by its CDR3 amino acid sequence together with its V-gene family, and reads lacking a unique V-gene family were excluded. To address suspected cross-contamination and a sequencing artifact, a later analysis removed roughly 580 highly shared, low-generation-probability nucleotide sequences. A later analysis calculated a clonal expansion index for each public chain from normalized within-repertoire ranks of inferred template counts. A later analysis computed generation probabilities with a VDJ recombination model fitted to out-of-frame rearrangements, and checked the results against IGoR. In a later analysis, hypergeometric tests were used to score TCR-TCR, TCR-HLA and TCR-CMV co-occurrence, with a repertoire-size bias correction applied to TCR pairs. A later analysis estimated false discovery rates by permuting HLA or CMV assignments 20 times. In a later analysis, co-occurring TCRs were grouped using DBSCAN, with TCRdist sequence similarity added in when clustering inside HLA-allele-positive subsets. Co-occurrence clustering excluded repertoires with fewer than 30,000 or more than 120,000 public chains, plus five with anomalous nucleotide sharing. As stored in TCRdb, this immuneACCESS dataset retains in-frame rearrangements with V and J assigned. A fraction of the clones does not appear; measured against another copy, unresolved V genes explain less than half of the discrepancy, and the remainder lacks a known reason. That table is the source of V, J and clone size, and D and trimming were worked out from the DNA. This sample comprises roughly 120,000 clones, roughly 77% of them detected only once. The ten largest clones add up to approximately 5% of the sample.

The cysteine opens and the phenylalanine closes a CDR3 of 16 amino acids. Only CDR3 DNA remains: 48 bases, in frame from the first base. The junction shows trimming of 4 bases on V and 5 bases on J, and the gene matches do not reach 11 bases of it. For CDR1 and CDR2, the germline V gene lists MNHEY and SVGAGI. In total, 600 or so healthy bone marrow donors made up the cohort. Cohort members were all nominally healthy when sampled, although unrecorded immune exposures were likely present. The donor tested CMV seropositive and was one of the 289 seropositive cohort members. Every donor gave a peripheral blood sample, and the peripheral blood mononuclear cells from that sample were used for TCR beta sequencing. Genomic DNA extraction from the blood cell samples was performed with the Qiagen DNeasy Blood Extraction Kit.

This receptor was obtained from a man in his forties or fifties in good health and CMV-seropositive. The specimen was PBMCs. The chain couples TRBV6-5 to TRBJ2-3, with TRBD2 identical over 8 junction bases. For the CDR3, the sequence is CASSSRASGSGDTQYF. The nucleotide sequence reads as follows: TGTGCCAGCAGTTCCCGGGCCAGCGGGAGTGGAGATACGCAGTATTTT.